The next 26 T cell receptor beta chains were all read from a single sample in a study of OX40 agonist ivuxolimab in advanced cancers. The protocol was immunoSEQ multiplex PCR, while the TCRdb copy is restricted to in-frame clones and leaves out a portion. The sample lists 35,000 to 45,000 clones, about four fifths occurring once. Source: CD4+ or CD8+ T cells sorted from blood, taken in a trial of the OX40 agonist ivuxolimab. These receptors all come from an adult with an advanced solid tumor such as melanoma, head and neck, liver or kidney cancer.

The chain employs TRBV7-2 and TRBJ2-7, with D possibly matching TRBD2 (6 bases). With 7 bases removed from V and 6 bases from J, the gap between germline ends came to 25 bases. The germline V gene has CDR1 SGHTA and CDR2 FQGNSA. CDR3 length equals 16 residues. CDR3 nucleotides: TGTGCCAGCAACTCCCGGGCCGGGGACTGGGAATCCGAGCAGTACTTC. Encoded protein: CASNSRAGDWESEQYF.

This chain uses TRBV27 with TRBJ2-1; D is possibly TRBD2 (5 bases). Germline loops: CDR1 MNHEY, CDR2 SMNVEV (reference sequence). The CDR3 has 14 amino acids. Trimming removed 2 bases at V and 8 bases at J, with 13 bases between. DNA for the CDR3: TGTGCCAGCAGTTTAGCCACCTACGGGGATGAGCAGTTCTTC. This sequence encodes CASSLATYGDEQFF.

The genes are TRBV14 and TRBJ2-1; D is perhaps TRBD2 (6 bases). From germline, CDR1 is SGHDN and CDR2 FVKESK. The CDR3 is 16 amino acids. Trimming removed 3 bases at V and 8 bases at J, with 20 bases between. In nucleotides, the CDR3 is TGTGCCAGCAGCCACCTGGGACTTGGTGGATCCTATGAGCAGTTCTTC. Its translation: CASSHLGLGGSYEQFF.

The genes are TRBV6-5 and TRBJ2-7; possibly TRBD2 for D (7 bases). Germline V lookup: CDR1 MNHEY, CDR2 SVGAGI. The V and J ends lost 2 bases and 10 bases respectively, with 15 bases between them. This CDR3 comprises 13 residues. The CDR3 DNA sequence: TGTGCCAGCAGTTACGGGGGGGGCGCTCATCAGTACTTC. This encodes CASSYGGGAHQYF.

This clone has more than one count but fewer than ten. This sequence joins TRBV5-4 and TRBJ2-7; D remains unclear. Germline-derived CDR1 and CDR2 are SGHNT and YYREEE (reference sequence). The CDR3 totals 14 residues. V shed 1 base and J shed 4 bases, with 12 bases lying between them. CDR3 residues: CASSLTAPPYEQYF. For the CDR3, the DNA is TGTGCCAGCAGCTTGACGGCACCCCCGTACGAGCAGTACTTC.

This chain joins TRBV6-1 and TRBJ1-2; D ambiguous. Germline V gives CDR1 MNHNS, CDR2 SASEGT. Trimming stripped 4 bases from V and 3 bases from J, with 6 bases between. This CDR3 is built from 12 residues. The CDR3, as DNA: TGTGCCAGCAGTGGGTATCACTATGGCTACACCTTC. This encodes CASSGYHYGYTF.

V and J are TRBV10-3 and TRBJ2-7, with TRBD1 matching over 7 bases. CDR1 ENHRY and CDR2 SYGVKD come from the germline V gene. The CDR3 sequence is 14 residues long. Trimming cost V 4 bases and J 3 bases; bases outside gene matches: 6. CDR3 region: CAISAPDRDYEQYF. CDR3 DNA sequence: TGTGCCATCAGTGCTCCAGACAGGGACTACGAGCAGTACTTC.

CDR3 in amino acids: CAPRTGGDQPQHF. CDR3 coding DNA: TGTGCCCCCCGGACAGGGGGCGACCAGCCCCAGCATTTT. The rearrangement links TRBV10-3 to TRBJ1-5; 11 nucleotides agree with TRBD1. Germline V gives CDR1 ENHRY, CDR2 SYGVKD. The CDR3 totals 13 residues. With 11 bases clipped from V and 7 bases from J, the junction kept 7 bases outside the gene matches.

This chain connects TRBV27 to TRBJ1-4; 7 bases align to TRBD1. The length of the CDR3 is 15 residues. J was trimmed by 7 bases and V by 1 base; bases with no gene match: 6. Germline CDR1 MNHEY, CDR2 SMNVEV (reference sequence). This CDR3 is CASSLLQGVGEKLFF. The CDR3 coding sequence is TGTGCCAGCAGTTTATTGCAGGGGGTGGGTGAAAAACTGTTTTTT.

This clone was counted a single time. The DNA of the CDR3 is TGTGCCAGCAGCTTGGAGCTAGCGGGAGGGTCTTCCTACAATGAGCAGTTCTTC. As protein: CASSLELAGGSSYNEQFF. V usage is TRBV5-6 and J usage is TRBJ2-1; 12 nucleotides match TRBD2. V gave up 0 bases and J gave up 1 base; unmatched junction bases: 5. The CDR3 totals 18 residues. Per germline, CDR1 SGHDT and CDR2 YYEEEE.

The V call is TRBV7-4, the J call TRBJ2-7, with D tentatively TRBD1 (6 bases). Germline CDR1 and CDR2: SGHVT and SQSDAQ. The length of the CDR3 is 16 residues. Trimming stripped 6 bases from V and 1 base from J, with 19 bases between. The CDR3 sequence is CASSPSPGEESYEQYF. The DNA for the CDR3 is TGTGCCAGCAGTCCCTCCCCAGGGGAAGAGTCCTACGAGCAGTACTTC.

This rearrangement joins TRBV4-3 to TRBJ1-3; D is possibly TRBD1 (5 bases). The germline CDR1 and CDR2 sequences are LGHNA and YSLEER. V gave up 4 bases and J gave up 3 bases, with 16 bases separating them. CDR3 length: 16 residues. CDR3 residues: CASSRGFGMLGNTIYF. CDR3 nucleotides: TGCGCCAGCAGCCGGGGCTTTGGGATGCTTGGAAACACCATATATTTT.

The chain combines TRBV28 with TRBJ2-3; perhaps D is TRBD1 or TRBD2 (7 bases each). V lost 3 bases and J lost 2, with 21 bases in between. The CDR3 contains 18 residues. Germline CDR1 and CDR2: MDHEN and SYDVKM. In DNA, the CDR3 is TGTGCCAGCAGTTTTCCAGGGGGTGGGCTAGCGGTCACAGATACGCAGTATTTT. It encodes CASSFPGGGLAVTDTQYF.

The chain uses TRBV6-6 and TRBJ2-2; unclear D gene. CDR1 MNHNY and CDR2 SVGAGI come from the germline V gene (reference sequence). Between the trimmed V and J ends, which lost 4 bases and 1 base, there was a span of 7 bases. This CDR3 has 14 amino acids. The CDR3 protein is CASSSRQNTGELFF. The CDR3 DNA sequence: TGTGCCAGCAGTTCGAGGCAGAACACCGGGGAGCTGTTTTTT.

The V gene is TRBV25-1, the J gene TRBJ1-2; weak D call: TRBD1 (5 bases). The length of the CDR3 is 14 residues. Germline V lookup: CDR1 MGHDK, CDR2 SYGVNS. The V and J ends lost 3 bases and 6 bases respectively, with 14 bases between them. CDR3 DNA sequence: TGTGCCAGCAGTGAGGGGGGAGGTAGCAATGGCTACACCTTC. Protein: CASSEGGGSNGYTF.

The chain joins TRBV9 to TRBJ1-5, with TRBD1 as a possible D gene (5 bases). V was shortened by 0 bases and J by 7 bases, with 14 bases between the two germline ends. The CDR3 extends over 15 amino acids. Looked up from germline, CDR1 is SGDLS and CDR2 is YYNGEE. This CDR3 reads CASSVGGEIGQPQHF. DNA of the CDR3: TGTGCCAGCAGCGTAGGGGGGGAAATCGGGCAGCCCCAGCATTTT.

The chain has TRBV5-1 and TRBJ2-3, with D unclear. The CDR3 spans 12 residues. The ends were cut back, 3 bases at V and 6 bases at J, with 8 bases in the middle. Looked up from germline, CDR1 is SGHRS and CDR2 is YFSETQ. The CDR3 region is CASSSLADTQYF. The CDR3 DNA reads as TGCGCCAGCAGCTCCCTGGCGGATACGCAGTATTTT.

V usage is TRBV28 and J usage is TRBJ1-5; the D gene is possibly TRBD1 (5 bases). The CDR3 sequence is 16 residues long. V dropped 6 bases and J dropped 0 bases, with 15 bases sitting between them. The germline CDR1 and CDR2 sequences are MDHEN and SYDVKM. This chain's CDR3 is CASSIYGTDSNQPQHF. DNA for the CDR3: TGTGCCAGCAGCATTTACGGGACGGATAGCAATCAGCCCCAGCATTTT.

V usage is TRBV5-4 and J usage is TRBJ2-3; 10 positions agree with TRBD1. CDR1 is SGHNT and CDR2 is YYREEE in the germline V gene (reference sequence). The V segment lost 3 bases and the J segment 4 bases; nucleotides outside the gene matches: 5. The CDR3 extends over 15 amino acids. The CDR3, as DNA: TGTGCCAGCAGCTCCCCGGGACAGGGGTCAGATACGCAGTATTTT. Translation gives CASSSPGQGSDTQYF.

CDR3 nucleotides: TGTGCCAGCAACGGACAGGGTCATCAGCCCCAGCATTTT. Protein product: CASNGQGHQPQHF. The gene calls are TRBV21-1 and TRBJ1-5; TRBD1 is the table's D call, not checked against the DNA. TRBV21-1 is a pseudogene. The CDR3 runs to 13 residues.

The CDR3 DNA reads TGTGCCAGCAGTGAAGAGCCCGGCCCCACCGGGGAGCTGTTTTTT. Its protein product is CASSEEPGPTGELFF. The chain joins TRBV2 to TRBJ2-2, with D hard to call. The CDR3 is 15 residues long. Trimming removed 1 base at V and 4 bases at J, with 10 bases between. Germline V gene lookup returns CDR1 SNHLY and CDR2 FYNNEI.

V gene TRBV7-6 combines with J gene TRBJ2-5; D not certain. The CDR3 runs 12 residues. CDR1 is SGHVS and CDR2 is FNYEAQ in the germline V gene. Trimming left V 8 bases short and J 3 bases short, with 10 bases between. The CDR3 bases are TGTGCCAGCGAACGGAAGGAAGAGACCCAGTACTTC. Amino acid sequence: CASERKEETQYF.

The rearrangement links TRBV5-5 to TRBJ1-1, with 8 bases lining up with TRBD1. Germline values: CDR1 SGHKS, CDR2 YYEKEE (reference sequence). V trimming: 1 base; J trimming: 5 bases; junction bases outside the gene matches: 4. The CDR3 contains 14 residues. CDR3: CASSLTGGGTEAFF. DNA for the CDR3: TGTGCCAGCAGCTTGACAGGGGGAGGGACTGAAGCTTTCTTT.

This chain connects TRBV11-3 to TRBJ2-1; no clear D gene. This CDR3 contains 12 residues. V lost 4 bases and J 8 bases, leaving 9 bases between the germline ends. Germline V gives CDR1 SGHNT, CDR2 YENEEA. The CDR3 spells CASSWSLDEQFF. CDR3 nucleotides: TGTGCCAGCAGCTGGTCATTAGATGAGCAGTTCTTC.

CDR3 nucleotides: TGTGCCAGCAGCTTGGGGCTTAGGGAGACCCAGTACTTC. As protein: CASSLGLRETQYF. This chain connects TRBV11-3 to TRBJ2-5, with D perhaps matching TRBD1 (5 bases). Germline-derived CDR1 and CDR2 are SGHNT and YENEEA. The ends were cut back, 3 bases at V and 5 bases at J, with 10 bases in the middle. This CDR3 region has 13 residues.

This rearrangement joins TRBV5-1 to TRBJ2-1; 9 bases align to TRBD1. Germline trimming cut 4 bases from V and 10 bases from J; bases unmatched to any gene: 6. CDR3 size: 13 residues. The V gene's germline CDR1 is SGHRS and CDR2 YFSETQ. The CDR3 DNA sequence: TGCGCCAGCAGCCCCGGGACAGGGTTCGAGCAGTTCTTC. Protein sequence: CASSPGTGFEQFF.